Listed here are 2 T cell receptor beta chains from one sample, sequenced in a study of OX40 agonist ivuxolimab in advanced cancers. The method was immunoSEQ multiplex PCR; TCRdb's version includes in-frame clones alone and lacks a portion of them. Here the sample spans roughly 67,000 clones, 92% being singletons. The source was CD4+ or CD8+ T cells sorted from blood, collected in a trial of the OX40 agonist ivuxolimab. All receptors derive from an adult with an advanced solid tumor such as melanoma, head and neck, liver or kidney cancer.

This clone was seen once. The chain has TRBV6-4 and TRBJ2-2; 9 nucleotides line up with TRBD1. The CDR3 sequence is 16 residues long. Germline CDR1 reads MRHNA; CDR2 reads SNTAGT. The V and J ends lost 1 base and 0 bases, in that order; junction bases with no gene match: 0. The CDR3 loop reads CASSDWDRANTGELFF. In DNA, the CDR3 is TGTGCCAGCAGTGACTGGGACAGGGCGAACACCGGGGAGCTGTTTTTT.

The chain recombines TRBV5-6 with TRBJ1-6, with D hard to call. The germline V and J ends were trimmed by 0 bases and 1 base, with 5 bases remaining between them. The germline V gene encodes CDR1 SGHDT and CDR2 YYEEEE. This CDR3 is built from 15 residues. The CDR3 DNA sequence: TGTGCCAGCAGCTTGGCTCGGTCCTATAATTCACCCCTCCACTTT. Encoded protein: CASSLARSYNSPLHF.